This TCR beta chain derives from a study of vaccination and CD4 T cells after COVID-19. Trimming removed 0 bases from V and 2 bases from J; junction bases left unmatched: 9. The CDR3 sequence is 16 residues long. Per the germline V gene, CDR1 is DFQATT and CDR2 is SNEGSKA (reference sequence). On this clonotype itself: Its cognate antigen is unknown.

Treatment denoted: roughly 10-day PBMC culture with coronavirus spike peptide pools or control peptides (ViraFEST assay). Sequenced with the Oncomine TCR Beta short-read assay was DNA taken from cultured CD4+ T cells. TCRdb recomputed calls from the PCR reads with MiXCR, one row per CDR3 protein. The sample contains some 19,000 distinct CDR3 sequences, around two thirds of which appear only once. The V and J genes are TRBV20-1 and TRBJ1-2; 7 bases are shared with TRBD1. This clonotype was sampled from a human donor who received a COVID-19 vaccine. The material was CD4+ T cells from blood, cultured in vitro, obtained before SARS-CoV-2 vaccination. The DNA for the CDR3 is TGCAGTGCTAGAGATAGGTGGGACAGAAGCAACTATGGCTACACCTTC. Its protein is CSARDRWDRSNYGYTF.